The 23 T cell receptor beta chains below come from one sample, sequenced in a study of PD-1 blockade in classical Hodgkin lymphoma. The assay was immunoSEQ multiplex PCR, and TCRdb's table has in-frame clones only and misses some. The data show 23,000 or so clones, with around three quarters seen just once and about 32% held by the top ten. Time point in this sample: cycle 4 day 1 (C4D1), after five to seven weeks of nivolumab. With no exception, relapse followed autologous stem cell transplantation in all patients, and brentuximab vedotin exposure varied. This specimen consisted of peripheral blood mononuclear cells (PBMCs), obtained before the fourth cycle of nivolumab. These TCRs come from a human donor with classical Hodgkin lymphoma.

V gene TRBV4-2 combines with J gene TRBJ2-3; possibly TRBD2 for D (6 bases). Deletions cut 4 bases from V and 2 bases from J, with 16 bases between. Germline V lookup: CDR1 LGHNA, CDR2 YNFKEQ. This CDR3 has 16 amino acids. The DNA of the CDR3 is TGTGCCAGCAGCCCTGTCCTGTCGGGAGCCACAGATACGCAGTATTTT. It is translated as CASSPVLSGATDTQYF.

The rearrangement uses TRBV18 and TRBJ2-2; 7 bases align to TRBD2. CDR3 size: 15 residues. The ends lost 0 bases at V and 6 bases at J; junction bases unmatched: 4. Looked up from germline, CDR1 is KGHSH and CDR2 is LQKENI. CDR3 DNA sequence: TGTGCCAGCTCACCACCGGGACTACAATCCGGGGAGCTGTTTTTT. Translated, it gives CASSPPGLQSGELFF.

Remarks on this clone: The identical CDR3 is also encoded by other nucleotide sequences in the sample. This sequence joins TRBV28 and TRBJ1-1; no firm D call. The CDR3 has 13 residues. The ends were cut back, 5 bases at V and 0 bases at J, with 7 bases in the middle. Per germline, CDR1 MDHEN and CDR2 SYDVKM. The CDR3 is CASSTGMNTEAFF. CDR3 sequence (DNA): TGTGCCAGCAGTACCGGTATGAACACTGAAGCTTTCTTT.

This clone came up many times. V gene TRBV5-8 combines with J gene TRBJ2-7; D perhaps matches TRBD1 (5 bases). Trimming stripped 0 bases from V and 6 bases from J, with 19 bases between. Germline V gene lookup returns CDR1 SGHTS and CDR2 YDEGEE. The CDR3 covers 16 residues. The CDR3 is CASSLGKSRTSGEQYF. CDR3 nucleotide sequence: TGTGCCAGCAGCTTGGGTAAATCAAGGACATCGGGCGAGCAGTACTTC.

The rearrangement links TRBV10-2 to TRBJ2-7; possibly TRBD1 for D (6 bases). The CDR3 loop spans 14 amino acids. The V gene's germline CDR1 is WSHSY and CDR2 SAAADI. V lost 3 bases and J lost 3, with 12 bases in between. The CDR3, as DNA: TGCGCCAGCAGTGACAATTTCAGGGGCTACGAGCAGTACGTC. Its protein product is CASSDNFRGYEQYV.

The gene calls are TRBV12-2 and TRBJ1-1. TRBV12-2 is a pseudogene segment. This CDR3 contains 16 residues. The CDR3 DNA reads TGTGCCAGCAGCGAGCCAGATGGCGACATGAACACTGAAGCTTTCTTT. Translating it yields CASSEPDGDMNTEAFF.

This clone has more than one count but fewer than ten. The genes are TRBV5-1 and TRBJ2-1; 7 bases agree with TRBD1. V lost 6 bases and J lost 7; bases outside the gene matches: 10. Looked up from germline, CDR1 is SGHRS and CDR2 is YFSETQ. The CDR3 length is 14 residues. This chain's CDR3 is CASKRTGEWNEQFF. CDR3 coding DNA: TGCGCCAGCAAGAGAACAGGGGAATGGAATGAGCAGTTCTTC.

V is TRBV27 and J is TRBJ2-7, with D perhaps matching TRBD1 or TRBD2 (5 bases each). V was trimmed by 5 bases and J by 5 bases, leaving 13 bases between them. Germline CDR1 and CDR2: MNHEY and SMNVEV (reference sequence). This CDR3 region has 13 residues. DNA of the CDR3: TGTGCCAGCAGTGTACTACTGGGGGACGAGCAGTACTTC. This translates into CASSVLLGDEQYF.

V gene TRBV27 combines with J gene TRBJ2-5; 9 nucleotides match TRBD1. The ends lost 5 bases at V and 0 bases at J; junction bases unmatched: 4. The CDR3 totals 15 residues. CDR1 MNHEY and CDR2 SMNVEV come from the germline V gene (reference sequence). DNA for the CDR3: TGTGCCAGCAGTCCACGGACAGGGGACCAAGAGACCCAGTACTTC. It yields the protein CASSPRTGDQETQYF.

V and J are TRBV2 and TRBJ2-5; TRBD2 matches at 7 bases. Germline loops: CDR1 SNHLY, CDR2 FYNNEI. The CDR3 is 14 residues long. V gave up 3 bases and J gave up 5 bases; unmatched junction bases: 6. Written as DNA, the CDR3 is TGTGCCAGCAGTGATGGGCTAGCGGTCGAGACCCAGTACTTC. Protein sequence: CASSDGLAVETQYF. The variable domain in full, with the rest retrieved from reference TRBV2 and TRBJ2-5, is EPEVTQTPSHQVTQMGQEVILRCVPISNHLYFYWYRQILGQKVEFLVSFYNNEISEKSEIFDDQFSVERPDGSNFTLKIRSTKLEDSAMYFCASSDGLAVETQYFGPGTRLLVL.

CDR3 in amino acids: CASSPYIDYTEAFF. In DNA, the CDR3 is TGTGCCAGCAGCCCGTATATAGACTACACTGAAGCTTTCTTT. The V gene is TRBV7-9, the J gene TRBJ1-1, with D unclear. Germline-derived CDR1 and CDR2 are SEHNR and FQNEAQ (reference sequence). This CDR3 contains 14 residues. Trimming took off 5 bases at V and 3 bases at J, with 13 bases between the two ends. Full variable domain (remainder filled in from reference TRBV7-9 and TRBJ1-1): DTGVSQNPRHKITKRGQNVTFRCDPISEHNRLYWYRQTLGQGPEFLTYFQNEAQLEKSRLLSDRFSAERPKGSFSTLEIQRTEQGDSAMYLCASSPYIDYTEAFFGQGTRLTVV.

This sequence joins TRBV11-2 and TRBJ1-2; 7 positions match TRBD1. This CDR3 has 13 residues. CDR1 is SGHAT and CDR2 is FQNNGV in the germline V gene. V dropped 6 bases and J dropped 4; count of bases not matched to a gene: 5. CDR3 nucleotides: TGTGCCAGCAGAGGCGGGGACAGCTATGGCTACACCTTC. Translated, it gives CASRGGDSYGYTF.

The J gene is TRBJ2-7, the V gene TRBV6-5; possibly TRBD2 for D (6 bases). CDR3 length: 15 residues. The V end was cut by 3 bases, the J end by 6 bases, with 18 bases between. Germline CDR1 is MNHEY and CDR2 is SVGAGI. DNA of the CDR3: TGTGCCAGCAGTTATTTTCGCAGCGGGTTGGGCGAGCAGTACTTC. Translated, it gives CASSYFRSGLGEQYF.

CDR3 nucleotide sequence: TGTGCCAGCAGCCCTGGGGGCATCTCTGAAGCTTTCTTT. Protein product: CASSPGGISEAFF. The chain recombines TRBV18 with TRBJ1-1; D might be TRBD1 (6 bases). Per germline, CDR1 KGHSH and CDR2 LQKENI. The CDR3 covers 13 residues. V gave up 8 bases and J gave up 6 bases, with 16 bases separating them.

This rearrangement joins TRBV11-2 to TRBJ1-2; a weak D match, TRBD1 (6 bases). The CDR3 runs to 15 residues. The V gene lost 0 bases and the J gene lost 3 bases, with 11 bases spanning the gap. The germline gives CDR1 SGHAT, CDR2 FQNNGV. The CDR3 DNA reads TGTGCCAGCAGCTTAGAGGGAACAGGGTACTATGGCTACACCTTC. It specifies CASSLEGTGYYGYTF.

This clone was detected only a few times. The V gene is TRBV5-5, the J gene TRBJ1-1, with D hard to call. V was clipped by 1 base and J by 0 bases, with 7 bases between them. The CDR3 extends over 14 amino acids. Germline CDR1 and CDR2: SGHKS and YYEKEE (reference sequence). The CDR3 DNA reads as TGTGCCAGCAGCTTGACGGGATTGAACACTGAAGCTTTCTTT. Encoded protein: CASSLTGLNTEAFF. Variable domain in full (rest from reference TRBV5-5 and TRBJ1-1): DAGVTQSPTHLIKTRGQQVTLRCSPISGHKSVSWYQQVLGQGPQFIFQYYEKEERGRGNFPDRFSARQFPNYSSELNVNALLLGDSALYLCASSLTGLNTEAFFGQGTRLTVV.

Here the CDR3 reads CASSLTEGDLHF. CDR3 DNA sequence: TGTGCCAGCAGCTTGACTGAGGGAGACCTCCACTTT. V is TRBV5-4 and J is TRBJ1-6; D unclear. The length of the CDR3 is 12 residues. In germline, CDR1 is SGHNT, CDR2 YYREEE (reference sequence). V gave up 1 base and J gave up 15 bases, with 11 bases separating them.

CDR3 residues: CASRETGTSYNEQFF. CDR3 DNA sequence: TGTGCCAGCAGGGAGACCGGGACTAGCTACAATGAGCAGTTCTTC. V usage is TRBV7-2 and J usage is TRBJ2-1; 8 nucleotides agree with TRBD2. Germline V gives CDR1 SGHTA, CDR2 FQGNSA. The CDR3 is 15 amino acids. The V and J ends lost 6 bases and 3 bases, in that order; junction bases with no gene match: 7.

The rearrangement joins TRBV4-1 to TRBJ2-5; TRBD1 aligns across 7 bases. The germline V gene encodes CDR1 MGHRA and CDR2 YSYEKL. Trimming removed 1 base from V and 5 bases from J; junction bases left unmatched: 10. The CDR3 extends over 16 amino acids. The CDR3 DNA is TGCGCCAGCAGCCAAGTAGGGGGCGGGCTCTGGGAGACCCAGTACTTC. This codes for CASSQVGGGLWETQYF.

This clone was seen a handful of times. The V call is TRBV5-6, the J call TRBJ1-3; tentative D call: TRBD1 (6 bases). V was cut by 4 bases and J by 11 bases, with 22 bases left in between. CDR1 and CDR2 from the germline V gene are SGHDT and YYEEEE. This CDR3 has 15 residues. CDR3 DNA sequence: TGTGCCAGCAGCCTCCGTGGGGGCCCTTCGGATGCCATATATTTT. Translating gives CASSLRGGPSDAIYF.

The rearrangement joins TRBV5-5 to TRBJ2-7; the D gene is possibly TRBD2 (6 bases). With 3 bases removed from V and 7 bases from J, the gap between germline ends came to 20 bases. Germline V gene sequence: CDR1 SGHKS, CDR2 YYEKEE (reference sequence). The CDR3 sequence is 15 residues long. CDR3: CASSSYGGLSGEQYF. The CDR3 DNA reads TGTGCCAGCAGCTCATATGGGGGACTCTCGGGAGAGCAGTACTTC.

The chain employs TRBV6-5 and TRBJ2-4, with 7 bases matching TRBD1. Trimming cost V 6 bases and J 1 base; bases outside gene matches: 3. Germline-derived CDR1 and CDR2 are MNHEY and SVGAGI. This CDR3 comprises 14 residues. This CDR3 is CASRPDRAKNIQYF. The CDR3 coding sequence is TGTGCCAGCAGACCGGACAGGGCCAAAAACATTCAGTACTTC.

CDR3 nucleotides: TGCGCCAGCAGCTTGGGGCAGAAAGGCGGGGAGCTGTTTTTT. Its translation is CASSLGQKGGELFF. The chain links TRBV5-1 to TRBJ2-2; D gene ambiguous. V was cut by 0 bases and J by 7 bases, with 10 bases left in between. Germline CDR1 and CDR2: SGHRS and YFSETQ. The CDR3 has 14 residues. Supplemented by reference TRBV5-1 and TRBJ2-2, the full variable domain reads KAGVTQTPRYLIKTRGQQVTLSCSPISGHRSVSWYQQTPGQGLQFLFEYFSETQRNKGNFPGRFSGRQFSNSRSEMNVSTLELGDSALYLCASSLGQKGGELFFGEGSRLTVL.